Listed below are T cell receptor beta chains from one sample, sequenced in a study of OX40 agonist ivuxolimab in advanced cancers. Using immunoSEQ multiplex PCR, the repertoire was profiled, and TCRdb retains in-frame clones only, with some absent. The table lists just over 95,000 clones, about 85% of them singletons, with around 4% in the top ten. The sample consisted of CD4+ or CD8+ T cells sorted from blood, taken in a trial of the OX40 agonist ivuxolimab. The origin of the receptors is an adult with an advanced solid tumor such as melanoma, head and neck, liver or kidney cancer. Each CDR3 is given with its conserved first and last residue. D genes are given only for firm matches. Clone size is shown for a subset of rows, as once, few, many or a class of expanded clone.

TRBJ1-5 | . | . | TRBV19 | CASSWGSLQPQHF | TGTGCCAGTAGTTGGGGCAGCCTTCAGCCCCAGCATTTT
TRBJ2-5 | TRBD1 | . | TRBV11-2 | CASSYRTGVIQETQYF | TGTGCCAGCAGCTACAGGACAGGGGTTATCCAAGAGACCCAGTACTTC
TRBJ2-2 | . | few | TRBV9 | CASSAEAPGELFF | TGTGCCAGCAGTGCGGAGGCGCCCGGGGAGCTGTTTTTT
TRBJ2-7 | TRBD1 | . | TRBV2 | CASSYDRGPPYEQYF | TGTGCCAGCAGTTACGACAGGGGGCCACCCTACGAGCAGTACTTC
TRBJ1-1 | . | . | TRBV6-5 | CASSRRWNTEAFF | TGTGCCAGCAGCCGCCGTTGGAACACTGAAGCTTTCTTT
TRBJ1-4 | TRBD1 | . | TRBV28 | CASNPQGKGEKLFF | TGTGCCAGCAACCCACAGGGGAAGGGTGAAAAACTGTTTTTT
TRBJ2-2 | . | . | TRBV5-1 | CASSFPGELFF | TGCGCCAGCAGCTTCCCCGGGGAGCTGTTTTTT
TRBJ2-7 | TRBD1 | . | TRBV6-6 | CASSRDRTRLYEQYF | TGTGCCAGCAGCCGGGACAGGACAAGGCTCTACGAGCAGTACTTC
TRBJ2-3 | TRBD2 | once | TRBV7-8 | CAASRGSGTDTQYF | TGTGCCGCAAGCCGGGGTAGCGGGACAGATACGCAGTATTTT
TRBJ2-7 | . | . | TRBV4-2 | CASSQERGYEQYF | TGTGCCAGCAGCCAAGAGCGGGGCTACGAGCAGTACTTC
TRBJ1-5 | TRBD1 | . | TRBV6-5 | CASRDREVQPQHF | TGTGCCAGCAGGGACAGGGAGGTACAGCCCCAGCATTTT
TRBJ2-1 | . | . | TRBV9 | CASSPLTREQFF | TGTGCCAGCAGCCCCCTAACTAGAGAGCAGTTCTTC
TRBJ1-3 | . | . | TRBV7-6 | CASSPDSGNTIYF | TGTGCCAGCAGCCCGGACAGCGGAAACACCATATATTTT
TRBJ2-3 | TRBD2 | . | TRBV19 | CASSPGLAGGPSTDTQYF | TGTGCCAGTAGCCCGGGACTAGCGGGAGGGCCTAGCACAGATACGCAGTATTTT
TRBJ2-1 | TRBD1 | . | TRBV25-1 | CASSGIDRALQFF | TGTGCCAGCAGTGGAATAGACAGGGCCCTGCAGTTCTTC
TRBJ2-5 | . | . | TRBV11-2 | CASREGNPGRETQYF | TGTGCCAGCAGAGAAGGAAACCCCGGGAGAGAGACCCAGTACTTC
TRBJ1-5 | . | once | TRBV11-3 | CASSLRPNQPQHF | TGTGCCAGCAGCTTAAGGCCCAATCAGCCCCAGCATTTT
TRBJ2-7 | . | . | TRBV7-4 | CASSFMRTVSSYEQYF | TGTGCCAGCAGCTTCATGAGGACAGTCTCCTCCTACGAGCAGTACTTC
TRBJ2-2 | . | . | TRBV2 | CASSVGRDTGELFF | TGTGCCAGCAGTGTCGGGAGAGACACCGGGGAGCTGTTTTTT
TRBJ1-2 | . | few | TRBV4-2 | CASSQDRAWRGYTF | TGTGCCAGCAGCCAAGACAGGGCGTGGAGGGGCTACACCTTC
TRBJ1-5 | . | . | TRBV6-5 | CASSYSVSNQPQHF | TGTGCCAGCAGTTACTCAGTTAGCAATCAGCCCCAGCATTTT
TRBJ2-1 | . | . | TRBV23-1 | CASSQSKGFHYNEQFF | TGCGCCAGCAGTCAATCAAAAGGGTTCCACTACAATGAGCAGTTCTTC
TRBJ2-2 | . | . | TRBV2 | CASSETGNTGELFF | TGTGCCAGCAGTGAAACAGGGAACACCGGGGAGCTGTTTTTT
TRBJ2-4 | . | . | TRBV5-1 | CASSHTNSPGGIQYF | TGCGCCAGCAGCCACACTAACTCTCCCGGTGGCATTCAGTACTTC
TRBJ2-7 | TRBD1 | . | TRBV7-9 | CASSFTGTGGSYEQYF | TGTGCCAGCAGCTTTACCGGGACAGGGGGCTCCTACGAGCAGTACTTC
TRBJ2-3 | . | . | TRBV5-1 | CASSLVADPTDTQYF | TGCGCCAGCAGCTTGGTAGCGGACCCCACAGATACGCAGTATTTT
TRBJ2-1 | TRBD1 | . | TRBV27 | CASSLGQNSNEQFF | TGTGCCAGCAGTTTGGGACAGAATAGCAATGAGCAGTTCTTC
TRBJ1-3 | . | . | TRBV2 | CASSLEGGDGNTIYF | TGTGCCAGCAGTCTTGAGGGCGGAGATGGAAACACCATATATTTT
TRBJ2-7 | TRBD2 | . | TRBV5-4 | CASRNLAGGPINEQYF | TGTGCCAGCAGGAATCTAGCGGGAGGGCCTATCAACGAGCAGTACTTC
TRBJ2-7 | TRBD2 | . | TRBV4-1 | CASRLLTSQSYEQYF | TGCGCCAGCAGACTCCTGACTAGCCAATCCTACGAGCAGTACTTC
TRBJ2-5 | TRBD1 | . | TRBV4-1 | CASSKGGLQYF | TGCGCCAGCAGTAAAGGGGGCCTCCAGTACTTC
TRBJ2-7 | . | . | TRBV28 | CASSWDTSYEQYF | TGTGCCAGCAGTTGGGACACCTCCTACGAGCAGTACTTC
TRBJ2-3 | . | . | TRBV18 | CASSPVSDTQYF | TGTGCCAGCTCACCAGTCTCAGATACGCAGTATTTT
TRBJ2-4 | . | . | TRBV7-2 | CASSSETGKTGNF | TGTGCCAGCAGCTCGGAAACAGGCAAAACTGGGAACTTC
TRBJ1-3 | . | . | TRBV19 | CASASSGFSGNTIYF | TGTGCCTCCGCCTCCTCAGGGTTTTCTGGAAACACCATATATTTT
TRBJ2-1 | TRBD2 | . | TRBV5-1 | CASSSLAGLGYNEQFF | TGCGCCAGCAGCTCTTTAGCGGGACTCGGCTACAATGAGCAGTTCTTC
TRBJ2-5 | TRBD2 | . | TRBV7-9 | CASKPSGTSGSGETQYF | TGTGCCAGCAAACCCTCCGGGACTAGCGGGAGTGGTGAGACCCAGTACTTC
TRBJ2-1 | TRBD1 | . | TRBV4-3 | CASSSDRGRGNEQFF | TGCGCCAGCAGCTCCGACAGGGGTCGGGGGAATGAGCAGTTCTTC